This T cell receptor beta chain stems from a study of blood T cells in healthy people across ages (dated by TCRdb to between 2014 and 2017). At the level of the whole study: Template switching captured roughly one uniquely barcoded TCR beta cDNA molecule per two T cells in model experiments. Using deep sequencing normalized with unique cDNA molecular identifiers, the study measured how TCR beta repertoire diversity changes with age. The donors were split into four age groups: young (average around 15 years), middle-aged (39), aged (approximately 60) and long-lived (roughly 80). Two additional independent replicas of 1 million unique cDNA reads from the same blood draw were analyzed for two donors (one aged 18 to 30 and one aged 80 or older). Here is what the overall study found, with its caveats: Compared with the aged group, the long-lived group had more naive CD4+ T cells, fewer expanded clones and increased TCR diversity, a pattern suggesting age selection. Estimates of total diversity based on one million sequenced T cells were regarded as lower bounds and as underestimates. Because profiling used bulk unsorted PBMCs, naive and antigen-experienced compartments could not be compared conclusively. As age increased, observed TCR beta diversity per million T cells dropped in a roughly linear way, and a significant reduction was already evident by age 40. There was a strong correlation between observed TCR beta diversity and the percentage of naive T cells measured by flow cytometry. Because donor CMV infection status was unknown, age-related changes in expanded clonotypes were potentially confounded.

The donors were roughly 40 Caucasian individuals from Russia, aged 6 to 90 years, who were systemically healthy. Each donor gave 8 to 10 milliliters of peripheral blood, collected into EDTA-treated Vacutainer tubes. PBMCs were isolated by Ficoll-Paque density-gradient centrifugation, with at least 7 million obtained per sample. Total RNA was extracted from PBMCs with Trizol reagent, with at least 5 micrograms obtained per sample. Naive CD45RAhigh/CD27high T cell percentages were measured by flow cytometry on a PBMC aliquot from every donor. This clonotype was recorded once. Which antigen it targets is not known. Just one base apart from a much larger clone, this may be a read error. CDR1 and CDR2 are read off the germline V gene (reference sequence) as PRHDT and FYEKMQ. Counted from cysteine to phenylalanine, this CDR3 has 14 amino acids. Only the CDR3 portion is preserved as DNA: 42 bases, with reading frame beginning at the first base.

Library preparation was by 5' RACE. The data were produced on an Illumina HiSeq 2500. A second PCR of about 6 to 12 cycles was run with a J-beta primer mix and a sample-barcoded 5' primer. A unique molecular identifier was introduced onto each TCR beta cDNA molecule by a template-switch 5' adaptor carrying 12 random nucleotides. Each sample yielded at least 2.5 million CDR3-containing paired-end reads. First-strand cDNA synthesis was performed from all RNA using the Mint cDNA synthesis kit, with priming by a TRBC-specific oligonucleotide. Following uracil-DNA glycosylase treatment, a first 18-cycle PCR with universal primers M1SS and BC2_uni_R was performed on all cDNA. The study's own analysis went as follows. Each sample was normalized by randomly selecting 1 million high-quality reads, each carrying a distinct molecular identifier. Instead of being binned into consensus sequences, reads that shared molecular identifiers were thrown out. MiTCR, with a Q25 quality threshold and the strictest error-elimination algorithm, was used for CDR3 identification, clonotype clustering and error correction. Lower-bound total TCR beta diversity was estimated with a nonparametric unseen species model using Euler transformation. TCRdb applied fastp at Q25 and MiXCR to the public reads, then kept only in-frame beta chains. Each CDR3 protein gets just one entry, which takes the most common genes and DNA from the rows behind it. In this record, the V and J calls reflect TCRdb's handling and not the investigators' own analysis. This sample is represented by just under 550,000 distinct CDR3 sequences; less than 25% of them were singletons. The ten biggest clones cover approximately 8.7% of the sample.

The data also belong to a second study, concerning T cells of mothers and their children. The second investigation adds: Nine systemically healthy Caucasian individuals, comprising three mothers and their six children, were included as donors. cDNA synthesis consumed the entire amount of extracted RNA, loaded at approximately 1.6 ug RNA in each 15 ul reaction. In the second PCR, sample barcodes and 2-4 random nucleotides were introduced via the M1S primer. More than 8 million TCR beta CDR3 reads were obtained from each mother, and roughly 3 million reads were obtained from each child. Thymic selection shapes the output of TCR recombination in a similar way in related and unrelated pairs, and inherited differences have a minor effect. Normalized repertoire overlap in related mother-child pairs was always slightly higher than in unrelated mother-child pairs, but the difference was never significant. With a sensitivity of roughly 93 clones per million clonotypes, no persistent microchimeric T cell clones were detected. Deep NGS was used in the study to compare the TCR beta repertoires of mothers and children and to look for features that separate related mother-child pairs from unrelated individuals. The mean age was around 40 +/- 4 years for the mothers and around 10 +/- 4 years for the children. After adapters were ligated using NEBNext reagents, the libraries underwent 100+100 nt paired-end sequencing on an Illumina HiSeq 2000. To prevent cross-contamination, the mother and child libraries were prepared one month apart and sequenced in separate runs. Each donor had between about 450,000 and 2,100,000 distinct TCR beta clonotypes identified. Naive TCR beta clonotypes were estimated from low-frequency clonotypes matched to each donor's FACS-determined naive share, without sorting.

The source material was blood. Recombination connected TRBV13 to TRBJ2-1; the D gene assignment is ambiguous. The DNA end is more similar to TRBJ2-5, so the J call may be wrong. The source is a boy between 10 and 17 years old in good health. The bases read TGTGCCAGCAGCCCCCCGACAAGGTTGGAGACCCAGTACTTC. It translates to CASSPPTRLETQYF.